This T cell receptor (beta chain) was identified in a study of blood T cell repertoires in COVID-19. CDR3 length: 17 amino acids. Germline CDR1 is SNHLY and CDR2 is FYNNEI. Trimming shortened V by 6 bases and J by 0 bases, and 18 bases separated the two germline ends. Per the original data handling: Cell counts per sample came from amplifying reference gene primers. Using immunoSEQ multiplex PCR, the repertoire was profiled, and TCRdb retains in-frame clones only, with some absent. D and trimming were read from the DNA, whereas the V and J calls and clone size are those reported in that table. In the table there are hundreds of thousands of clones, 75% to 90% of which are singletons. Assignments of participants to cohorts depended upon their own reported clinical history. What the recovered Cohort 3 donors had was two negative PCRs, clearance, or symptom resolution. The count of this clone is one.

What was sequenced was PBMCs or T cells enriched from blood (not recorded which). The TCR was taken from a woman aged 18-29 years who had recovered from COVID-19. V and J are TRBV2 and TRBJ1-5; a possible D gene is TRBD1 (6 bases). The CDR3 reads CASSVRTAGYSNQPQHF. In nucleotides, the CDR3 is TGTGCCAGCAGCGTAAGGACAGCGGGATATAGCAATCAGCCCCAGCATTTT. The whole variable domain, remainder taken from reference TRBV2 and TRBJ1-5, is EPEVTQTPSHQVTQMGQEVILRCVPISNHLYFYWYRQILGQKVEFLVSFYNNEISEKSEIFDDQFSVERPDGSNFTLKIRSTKLEDSAMYFCASSVRTAGYSNQPQHFGDGTRLSIL.